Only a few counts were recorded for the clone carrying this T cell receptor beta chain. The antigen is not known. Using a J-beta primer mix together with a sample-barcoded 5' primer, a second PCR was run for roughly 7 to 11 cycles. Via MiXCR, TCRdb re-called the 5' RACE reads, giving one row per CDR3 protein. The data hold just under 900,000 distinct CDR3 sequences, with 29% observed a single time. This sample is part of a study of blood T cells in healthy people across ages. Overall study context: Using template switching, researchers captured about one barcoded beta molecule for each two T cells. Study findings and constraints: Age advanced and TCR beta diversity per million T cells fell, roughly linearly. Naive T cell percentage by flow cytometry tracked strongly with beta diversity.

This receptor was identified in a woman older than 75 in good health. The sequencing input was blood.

The CDR3 reads CASSQGGPGETQYF. The CDR3 nucleotides are TGTGCCAGCAGCCAAGGCGGGCCTGGGGAGACCCAGTACTTC. J is TRBJ2-5 and V is TRBV3-1, with a possible D match to TRBD2 (5 bases). Germline loops: CDR1 LGHDT, CDR2 YNNKEL (reference sequence). V was shortened by 1 base and J by 5 bases, with 11 bases between the two germline ends. The length of the CDR3 is 14 residues.